The 9 T cell receptor beta chains reported below all come from one sample, sequenced in a study of blood T cell repertoires in COVID-19. TCRdb keeps only in-frame clones here, not all; method: immunoSEQ multiplex PCR. The sample has fewer than 200,000 clones, 84% seen once. The material sequenced was PBMCs or T cells enriched from blood (not recorded which). These receptors came from a man in his forties or fifties who had recovered from COVID-19.

The chain recombines TRBV19 with TRBJ1-2, with D uncertain. In germline, CDR1 is LNHDA, CDR2 SQIVND (reference sequence). Trimming cost V 8 bases and J 4 bases, with 14 bases left between them. The CDR3 runs to 13 residues. The CDR3 nucleotides read TGTGCCAGTGCAGAAACGGGAACCTATGGCTACACCTTC. It encodes CASAETGTYGYTF.

This sequence joins TRBV28 and TRBJ1-5; no clear D gene. CDR3 length equals 14 residues. Trimming took 7 bases from V and 3 from J, leaving 13 bases between them. Germline V gene lookup returns CDR1 MDHEN and CDR2 SYDVKM. CDR3 sequence: CASTPSAVNQPQHF. The CDR3 nucleotides read TGTGCCAGCACCCCGTCTGCGGTCAATCAGCCCCAGCATTTT.

This rearrangement joins TRBV5-1 to TRBJ2-1; 7 bases match TRBD2. This CDR3 has 13 amino acids. Germline V gives CDR1 SGHRS, CDR2 YFSETQ. Trimming at V came to 3 bases and at J to 10 bases, leaving 7 bases not matched to a gene. CDR3: CASSSAGGGEQFF. CDR3 in DNA: TGCGCCAGCAGCTCCGCCGGGGGAGGGGAGCAGTTCTTC.

The chain combines TRBV7-9 with TRBJ1-2; D may be TRBD1 (6 bases). Germline V gene sequence: CDR1 SEHNR, CDR2 FQNEAQ (reference sequence). The CDR3 has 14 amino acids. V lost 5 bases to trimming and J lost 1 base, with 11 bases between them. CDR3 nucleotide sequence: TGTGCCAGCAGCGAAGGCAGGGGTAACTATGGCTACACCTTC. This sequence encodes CASSEGRGNYGYTF.

The CDR3 DNA is TGTGCCAGACCCCTTCAGGGGTTGACTAATGAAAAACTGTTTTTT. Protein: CARPLQGLTNEKLFF. The chain uses TRBV5-3 and TRBJ1-4, with D possibly matching TRBD1 (6 bases). TRBV5-3 is recorded as an ORF, its role being uncertain. This CDR3 comprises 15 residues. V was pared by 7 bases and J by 2 bases, with 15 bases between.

This clone was detected a few times. The V call is TRBV30, the J call TRBJ1-6, with no clear D. This CDR3 has 15 residues. Germline CDR1 GTSNPN, CDR2 SVGIG (reference sequence). V was trimmed by 0 bases and J by 6 bases, leaving 12 bases between them. The CDR3: CAWSVGEGGNSPLHF. The CDR3 nucleotides read TGTGCCTGGAGTGTTGGCGAGGGAGGTAATTCACCCCTCCACTTT.

The chain uses TRBV2 and TRBJ1-1; D may be TRBD1 (6 bases). V lost 8 bases and J 0 bases, leaving 16 bases between the germline ends. Germline CDR1 reads SNHLY; CDR2 reads FYNNEI. The CDR3 spans 15 residues. This chain's CDR3 is CASRSRDNMNTEAFF. DNA for the CDR3: TGTGCCAGCCGGTCCCGGGACAATATGAACACTGAAGCTTTCTTT.

The chain is built from TRBV7-2 and TRBJ1-2; 8 nucleotides align to TRBD1. CDR1 and CDR2 from the germline V gene are SGHTA and FQGNSA. There are 14 residues in the CDR3. V was pared by 7 bases and J by 7 bases, with 11 bases of the junction left unmatched. CDR3 in amino acids: CASTPEQGALGYTF. For the CDR3, the DNA is TGTGCCAGCACCCCGGAGCAGGGGGCTCTTGGCTACACCTTC.

The gene calls are TRBV2 and TRBJ2-3, with a possible D match to TRBD2 (5 bases). CDR3 length: 14 residues. Trimming shortened V by 10 bases and J by 2 bases, and 16 bases separated the two germline ends. The germline gives CDR1 SNHLY, CDR2 FYNNEI. The CDR3 sequence is CATSRAENTDTQYF. CDR3 sequence (DNA): TGTGCCACCTCGCGGGCAGAGAACACAGATACGCAGTATTTT.